These 13 T cell receptor beta chains were sequenced from one sample in a study of cytomegalovirus exposure and HLA in healthy donors. 60 Vbeta and 13 Jbeta primers were used in PCR. Clones were sequenced by immunoSEQ multiplex PCR, and TCRdb holds only the in-frame ones, with some missing. The sample shows about 150,000 clones, about 80% of them seen only once. The sequencing sample was made of PBMCs. These receptors were obtained from a woman aged 45-60 years in good health and CMV-seropositive.

This CDR3 is CATSREEGGGTDTQYF. CDR3 DNA sequence: TGTGCCACCAGCAGAGAGGAGGGAGGGGGCACAGATACGCAGTATTTT. This sequence joins TRBV15 and TRBJ2-3, with 7 bases fitting TRBD2. Per the germline V gene, CDR1 is LNHNV and CDR2 is YYDKDF (reference sequence). CDR3 size: 16 residues. V was pared by 0 bases and J by 1 base, with 4 bases of the junction left unmatched.

This sequence joins TRBV13 and TRBJ2-1; 12 bases are a match to TRBD2. The J segment lost 9 bases and the V segment lost 7 bases, leaving 7 bases of the junction unmatched. CDR3 length: 14 residues. Germline CDR1 and CDR2: PRHDT and FYEKMQ (reference sequence). In nucleotides, the CDR3 is TGTGCCAGCACCTCGGGACTAGCGGGTGGTGAGCAGTTCTTC. The encoded protein is CASTSGLAGGEQFF. The whole variable domain, filled in from reference TRBV13 and TRBJ2-1, reads AAGVIQSPRHLIKEKRETATLKCYPIPRHDTVYWYQQGPGQDPQFLISFYEKMQSDKGSIPDRFSAQQFSDYHSELNMSSLELGDSALYFCASTSGLAGGEQFFGPGTRLTVL.

This clone was observed a few times. The rearrangement links TRBV9 to TRBJ1-2; TRBD1 aligns across 7 bases. Per the germline V gene, CDR1 is SGDLS and CDR2 is YYNGEE. V lost 5 bases, J lost 4 bases, and 5 bases stayed unmatched. This CDR3 has 13 amino acids. CDR3 sequence reads: CASRDRAFYGYTF. CDR3 in DNA: TGTGCCAGCAGAGACAGGGCCTTCTATGGCTACACCTTC.

The chain carries TRBV5-5 and TRBJ1-5; tentative D call: TRBD1 (6 bases). This CDR3 is built from 15 residues. The germline V and J ends were trimmed by 0 bases and 3 bases, with 10 bases remaining between them. Germline CDR1 and CDR2: SGHKS and YYEKEE (reference sequence). For the CDR3, the DNA is TGTGCCAGCAGCTTGGGACAGGAGATCAATCAGCCCCAGCATTTT. Translation gives CASSLGQEINQPQHF.

The chain combines TRBV27 with TRBJ1-2, with a weak D call TRBD1 (6 bases). CDR1 is MNHEY and CDR2 is SMNVEV in the germline V gene (reference sequence). CDR3 length: 13 amino acids. The V and J ends lost 8 bases and 2 bases respectively, with 12 bases between them. The CDR3 spells CASGAGANYGYTF. CDR3 nucleotides: TGTGCCAGCGGGGCAGGGGCGAACTATGGCTACACCTTC.

V and J are TRBV15 and TRBJ1-1; 7 bases align to TRBD1. CDR1 LNHNV and CDR2 YYDKDF come from the germline V gene (reference sequence). This CDR3 region has 13 residues. The ends lost 1 base at V and 4 bases at J; junction bases unmatched: 0. CDR3 nucleotide sequence: TGTGCCACCAGCAGAGGGACAGGCACTGAAGCTTTCTTT. It codes for CATSRGTGTEAFF.

The gene calls are TRBV6-5 and TRBJ1-3, with TRBD1 matching over 9 bases. V lost 2 bases and J lost 7; bases outside the gene matches: 6. CDR3 length equals 15 residues. From germline, CDR1 is MNHEY and CDR2 SVGAGI. This CDR3 is CASSYGTGTWNTIYF. As DNA, the CDR3 is TGTGCCAGCAGTTACGGGACAGGGACATGGAACACCATATATTTT.

This clone showed up just once. This rearrangement joins TRBV10-1 to TRBJ2-3; tentative D call: TRBD2 (5 bases). Trimming pared 6 bases from V and 2 bases from J, leaving 9 bases between. The CDR3 contains 13 residues. CDR1 WNHNN and CDR2 SYGVQD come from the germline V gene (reference sequence). The CDR3 nucleotides are TGCGCCAGCAGCACCGGGAACACAGATACGCAGTATTTT. Translation gives CASSTGNTDTQYF.

This clone has just a few counts. DNA for the CDR3: TGCAGTGCGAGGACAGACGGGGAGCTGTTTTTT. Protein product: CSARTDGELFF. The chain links TRBV20-1 to TRBJ2-2, with D possibly matching TRBD1 (6 bases). The CDR3 extends over 11 amino acids. Germline lookup yields CDR1 DFQATT and CDR2 SNEGSKA (reference sequence). V lost 6 bases and J lost 7, with 9 bases in between.

This chain links TRBV28 with TRBJ1-5; TRBD1 agrees at 12 bases. This CDR3 contains 18 residues. Trimming took 2 bases from V and 8 from J; bases not matched to a gene: 13. In germline, CDR1 is MDHEN, CDR2 SYDVKM. The CDR3 region is CASSLISGGTGGGEPQHF. DNA of the CDR3: TGTGCCAGCAGTTTAATCTCTGGTGGGACAGGGGGCGGAGAGCCCCAGCATTTT.

This chain uses TRBV5-1 with TRBJ2-1, with 7 bases aligning to TRBD2. The V segment lost 6 bases and the J segment 4 bases; nucleotides outside the gene matches: 7. The germline CDR1 and CDR2 sequences are SGHRS and YFSETQ. This CDR3 has 14 residues. Here the CDR3 reads CASMGLAAYNEQFF. The CDR3, as DNA: TGCGCCAGCATGGGGCTAGCGGCTTACAATGAGCAGTTCTTC.

In this sample, this clone turned up a few times. This chain links TRBV6-5 with TRBJ2-7; 9 bases are a match to TRBD1. The CDR3 has 15 residues. CDR1 is MNHEY, CDR2 SVGAGI, per germline. V trimming: 3 bases; J trimming: 2 bases; junction bases outside the gene matches: 5. The CDR3 reads CASSYRGQGTYEQYF. The CDR3 DNA reads TGTGCCAGCAGTTATAGGGGACAGGGAACCTACGAGCAGTACTTC.

The chain joins TRBV29-1 to TRBJ2-3; D is perhaps TRBD2 (7 bases). Deletions cut 7 bases from V and 4 bases from J, with 15 bases between. The CDR3 loop spans 13 amino acids. CDR1 and CDR2 from the germline V gene are SQVTM and ANQGSEA. The CDR3 sequence: CSGGGGQADTQYF. The CDR3 coding sequence is TGCAGCGGGGGAGGGGGGCAGGCAGATACGCAGTATTTT.